This TCR beta chain was sequenced during a study of PD-L1 blockade in urothelial cancer (dated by TCRdb to 2017 to 2019). In terms of the full investigation: Every patient began therapy in 2014 and was given atezolizumab 1,200 mg intravenously every 3 weeks. Durable clinical benefit was achieved by nine patients but not by the remaining 20. Twenty-five of 29 patients were identified as males with urothelial cancer of bladder origin, and a prior smoking history was reported by 18 of 29 patients. Blood samples were analyzed 3 weeks after the start of treatment (second dose) and 6 weeks after the start of treatment. The study was an exploratory multi-omic analysis of somatic, immune and clinical correlates of response to PD-L1 blockade with atezolizumab in urothelial cancer. Pretreatment tumor samples and matched peripheral blood, collected serially before and after atezolizumab treatment, underwent TCR sequencing. Whole exome sequencing and RNA sequencing of pretreatment tumors were performed alongside TCR sequencing in the same patients. Durable clinical benefit meant progression-free survival longer than 6 months, and TCR features were also tested against progression-free and overall survival. Patients had an ECOG performance status of 0 or 1 and had received between 0 and 3 prior chemotherapy regimens. Blood samples gave median yields of around 150,000 T cells and some 80,000 unique TCRs, along with a median clonality of 0.080. Some 30 patients had pretreatment blood TCR-seq, about 25 had at least one posttreatment blood collection, and about 25 had tumor TCR-seq.

The CDR3 covers 16 residues, taking in both the cysteine and the phenylalanine. Only the CDR3 DNA stays, 48 bases, in frame from base 1. Sequences MNHNY (CDR1) and SVGAGI (CDR2) are obtained from the germline V gene (reference sequence). Trimming removed 0 bases from V and 0 bases from J, leaving 11 bases between the germline ends. The cohort comprised more than 25 patients with locally advanced or metastatic urothelial carcinoma treated at Memorial Sloan Kettering on a trial protocol. Peripheral blood mononuclear cells were collected pretreatment and during treatment, at between 1 and 8 total time points per patient. The Qiagen DNeasy Blood extraction kit was used to purify genomic DNA from total PBMCs and tumor samples. PBMCs were collected pretreatment and during treatment and were isolated and stored as previously described. Synthetic TCR analog templates were spiked into each PCR to estimate absolute template abundance from read counts. The immunoSEQ assay was used to amplify TCRbeta CDR3 regions from genomic DNA with bias-controlled V and J gene primers. Rearranged TCRbeta segments were sequenced at approximately 20X coverage. Concerning the study's data processing: Clustering was used to correct sequencing errors, and CDR3s were annotated against IMGT to assign V, D and J genes. Downstream analyses used only productive TCRbeta rearrangements and left out out-of-frame or stop-codon sequences. To compute clonality, Shannon entropy was normalized by the log of the number of unique productive sequences and then subtracted from one. Fisher's exact test with Benjamini-Hochberg correction, at a threshold of adjusted p below 0.01, was used to find clones that differed between time points or between blood and tumor. TCRdb obtained this table from immuneACCESS and retained in-frame rearrangements with V and J assigned. These tables miss some clones; where compared with another copy, unresolved V genes account for less than half of the shortfall, and the remainder is unexplained. The DNA gave D and trimming, while V, J and clone size come from that table. The table for this sample lists around 80,000 clones; around 87% of them were counted only once. The ten top clones hold 4.5% to 7% of the sample.

Overall study results and their limits: Small sample size (n ≈ 27) and many exploratory analyses mean the results are intended to be hypothesis-generating. Improved progression-free and overall survival was associated with having pretreatment peripheral blood TCR clonality below the median. Patients with durable benefit showed greater expansion of tumor-associated TCR clones in peripheral blood 3 weeks after starting treatment (n = 22, p = 0.022).

Turning to this clone: No antigen is known for it. Base-call qualities are not available, and no considerably larger clone is one nucleotide away.

The source was PBMCs, collected around atezolizumab (anti-PD-L1) treatment. The sequence was collected from a woman aged 70-85 years with urothelial cancer. This receptor chain uses TRBV6-6 and TRBJ1-2; tentative D gene TRBD1, with 6 bases matching. CDR3 reads: CASSYSSGTTNYGYTF. The DNA sequence is as follows: TGTGCCAGCAGTTACTCCTCCGGGACAACTAACTATGGCTACACCTTC.